These 26 T cell receptor beta chains were all obtained from the same sample, sequenced in a study of blood T cell repertoires in COVID-19 (dated by TCRdb to about 2020). To prepare the library, the immunoSEQ multiplex PCR assay was applied. TCRdb holds this immuneACCESS table with in-frame rearrangements only. Some clones are missing; in checked studies, unresolved V genes explain under half, and the rest has no known cause. Recorded for this sample are approximately 280,000 clones; roughly 80% of them occurred a single time. Around 1.6% of the sample goes to the ten largest clones. Sequenced: peripheral blood. The receptor source for this set is a human donor with COVID-19, enrolled during active disease. The donor label of this sample is uncertain.

The chain employs TRBV6-2 or TRBV6-3 and TRBJ2-5; 11 bases are a match to TRBD2. V shed 5 bases, J shed 2 bases, and the junction held 4 bases outside the gene matches. This CDR3 has 15 amino acids. Germline V gene data show CDR1 as MNHEY and CDR2 as SVGEGT. CDR3 protein: CASSTRLAGQETQYF. The CDR3 coding sequence is TGTGCCAGCAGTACCAGACTAGCGGGGCAAGAGACCCAGTACTTC.

CDR3 region: CASSIGAGGGYEQYF. The CDR3 DNA reads as TGTGCCAGTAGTATAGGGGCAGGGGGTGGGTACGAGCAGTACTTC. This chain connects TRBV19 to TRBJ2-7; TRBD1 aligns across 7 bases. The V and J ends lost 1 base and 4 bases, in that order; junction bases with no gene match: 7. Germline V gene data show CDR1 as LNHDA and CDR2 as SQIVND (reference sequence). The CDR3 length is 15 residues. Combining the CDR3 with reference TRBV19 and TRBJ2-7 gives the whole variable domain DGGITQSPKYLFRKEGQNVTLSCEQNLNHDAMYWYRQDPGQGLRLIYYSQIVNDFQKGDIAEGYSVSREKKESFPLTVTSAQKNPTAFYLCASSIGAGGGYEQYFGPGTRLTVT.

V is TRBV5-1 and J is TRBJ2-1, with no clear D. The CDR3 contains 15 residues. CDR1 is SGHRS, CDR2 YFSETQ, per germline. The V end lost 0 bases, the J end lost 1 base, and 8 bases lay between the germline ends. DNA for the CDR3: TGCGCCAGCAGCTTGGTGGCGGAGTCCTACAATGAGCAGTTCTTC. It codes for CASSLVAESYNEQFF. The entire variable domain, with the rest obtained from reference TRBV5-1 and TRBJ2-1, is as follows: KAGVTQTPRYLIKTRGQQVTLSCSPISGHRSVSWYQQTPGQGLQFLFEYFSETQRNKGNFPGRFSGRQFSNSRSEMNVSTLELGDSALYLCASSLVAESYNEQFFGPGTRLTVL.

The chain uses TRBV6-5 and TRBJ1-2, with D unclear. Per germline, CDR1 MNHEY and CDR2 SVGAGI. V was clipped by 5 bases and J by 6 bases, with 10 bases between them. The CDR3 contains 12 residues. CDR3 nucleotide sequence: TGTGCCAGCAGTCAAACCCTAGATGGCTACACCTTC. Protein sequence: CASSQTLDGYTF.

Regarding this clone: At the DNA level, this CDR3 is encoded by other sequences in the same sample as well. The rearrangement links TRBV6-5 to TRBJ1-2, with 7 bases lining up with TRBD1. V shed 0 bases and J 4 bases; nucleotides not matched to a gene: 2. Germline-derived CDR1 and CDR2 are MNHEY and SVGAGI. CDR3 length equals 14 residues. In DNA form, the CDR3 reads TGTGCCAGCAGTTACTCCCGACAGGGCTATGGCTACACCTTC. Translated, it gives CASSYSRQGYGYTF.

The gene calls are TRBV28 and TRBJ2-3; tentative D call: TRBD2 (7 bases). The CDR3 length is 14 residues. CDR1 is MDHEN and CDR2 is SYDVKM in the germline V gene. Trimming cost V 10 bases and J 6 bases, with 20 bases left between them. CDR3 sequence reads: CAIGLGGLIDTQYF. The CDR3 nucleotides are TGTGCCATCGGGTTGGGGGGGCTTATTGATACGCAGTATTTT.

In regard to this clone: The same CDR3 also results from other DNA sequences found in this sample. V is TRBV11-2 and J is TRBJ2-5; TRBD2 is a possible D gene (6 bases). With 5 bases removed from V and 5 bases from J, the gap between germline ends came to 15 bases. CDR3 length: 14 amino acids. The germline CDR1 and CDR2 sequences are SGHAT and FQNNGV. The CDR3 sequence: CASSPGLALETQYF. As DNA, the CDR3 is TGTGCCAGCAGCCCGGGGCTAGCGTTGGAGACCCAGTACTTC.

The chain employs TRBV6-1 and TRBJ2-7; 11 bases map to TRBD2. In germline, CDR1 is MNHNS, CDR2 SASEGT. The CDR3 contains 15 residues. The ends lost 6 bases at V and 4 bases at J; junction bases unmatched: 8. The CDR3 sequence is CASRDSGRASYEQYF. CDR3 sequence (DNA): TGTGCCAGCAGGGATAGCGGGAGGGCCAGTTACGAGCAGTACTTC.

The V gene is TRBV19, the J gene TRBJ1-2; 8 bases are a match to TRBD1. The length of the CDR3 is 15 residues. Germline CDR1 reads LNHDA; CDR2 reads SQIVND (reference sequence). The ends lost 3 bases at V and 3 bases at J; junction bases unmatched: 6. The DNA for the CDR3 is TGTGCCAGTAGTATTCACACAGGGGGAGACTATGGCTACACCTTC. Translation: CASSIHTGGDYGYTF.

This sequence joins TRBV27 and TRBJ1-1; 8 bases match TRBD1. V dropped 5 bases and J dropped 0; count of bases not matched to a gene: 2. The germline CDR1 and CDR2 sequences are MNHEY and SMNVEV (reference sequence). CDR3 size: 14 residues. The CDR3 reads CASSADRVNTEAFF. Here the CDR3 DNA reads TGTGCCAGCAGTGCGGACAGGGTGAACACTGAAGCTTTCTTT.

The chain carries TRBV5-1 and TRBJ2-3; 11 bases fit TRBD1. Germline assignment: CDR1 SGHRS and CDR2 YFSETQ. The V and J ends lost 4 bases and 9 bases, in that order; junction bases with no gene match: 7. The CDR3 is made up of 14 amino acids. The CDR3 region is CASSDGQGAWTQYF. CDR3 coding DNA: TGCGCCAGCAGCGACGGACAGGGGGCTTGGACGCAGTATTTT.

The chain employs TRBV9 and TRBJ2-3; D uncertain. V was trimmed by 0 bases and J by 3 bases, leaving 5 bases between them. Germline CDR1 is SGDLS and CDR2 is YYNGEE. The CDR3 is 13 residues long. In DNA, the CDR3 is TGTGCCAGCAGCGTAGGAGTGACAGATACGCAGTATTTT. As protein: CASSVGVTDTQYF. Full variable domain (rest looked up from reference TRBV9 and TRBJ2-3): DSGVTQTPKHLITATGQRVTLRCSPRSGDLSVYWYQQSLDQGLQFLIQYYNGEERAKGNILERFSAQQFPDLHSELNLSSLELGDSALYFCASSVGVTDTQYFGPGTRLTVL.

This chain uses TRBV4-1 with TRBJ2-3; maybe TRBD2 (6 bases). There are 16 residues in the CDR3. Germline V lookup: CDR1 MGHRA, CDR2 YSYEKL. Deletions cut 0 bases from V and 7 bases from J, with 17 bases between. CDR3 sequence: CASSQELAIQDNTQYF. The CDR3 nucleotides read TGCGCCAGCAGCCAAGAACTAGCCATACAGGACAATACGCAGTATTTT.

The chain employs TRBV5-4 and TRBJ1-1; TRBD1 aligns across 8 bases. Germline values: CDR1 SGHNT, CDR2 YYREEE (reference sequence). This CDR3 comprises 15 residues. J gave up 1 base and V 4 bases, and 6 bases lay outside the gene matches. CDR3 amino acids: CASSLQGVGNTEAFF. The DNA of the CDR3 is TGTGCCAGCAGCCTACAGGGGGTAGGGAACACTGAAGCTTTCTTT.

This clone was picked up one time. The chain combines TRBV9 with TRBJ2-3; no definite D call. There are 14 residues in the CDR3. V was trimmed by 0 bases and J by 5 bases, leaving 10 bases between them. In germline, CDR1 is SGDLS, CDR2 YYNGEE. The CDR3 loop is CASSVAQRRDTQYF. For the CDR3, the DNA is TGTGCCAGCAGCGTAGCTCAGCGACGAGATACGCAGTATTTT.

The chain uses TRBV5-1 and TRBJ2-3; 8 bases fit TRBD2. This CDR3 is 17 amino acids long. The V gene's germline CDR1 is SGHRS and CDR2 YFSETQ. The trim removed 3 bases at V and 1 base at J, leaving 10 bases unmatched. CDR3 sequence reads: CASSSLGAGGGTDTQYF. The CDR3 DNA is TGCGCCAGCAGCTCCCTCGGCGCGGGAGGCGGCACAGATACGCAGTATTTT.

This clone was recorded once. The V call is TRBV5-4, the J call TRBJ1-1; D is ambiguous. The CDR3 is made up of 13 amino acids. CDR1 is SGHNT and CDR2 is YYREEE in the germline V gene (reference sequence). V lost 6 bases, J lost 2 bases, and 11 bases lay in between. The CDR3 here is CASTFGANTEAFF. The DNA for the CDR3 is TGTGCCAGCACCTTTGGAGCTAACACTGAAGCTTTCTTT. The full variable domain, completed using reference TRBV5-4 and TRBJ1-1, is ETGVTQSPTHLIKTRGQQVTLRCSSQSGHNTVSWYQQALGQGPQFIFQYYREEENGRGNFPPRFSGLQFPNYSSELNVNALELDDSALYLCASTFGANTEAFFGQGTRLTVV.

This chain links TRBV28 with TRBJ2-7; D is perhaps TRBD1 (5 bases). Trimming removed 6 bases at V and 3 bases at J, with 27 bases between. CDR3 length equals 18 residues. Looked up from germline, CDR1 is MDHEN and CDR2 is SYDVKM. CDR3 sequence reads: CASRSPRAANYGRYEQYF. CDR3 in DNA: TGTGCCAGCAGGTCCCCCAGGGCAGCCAACTACGGCCGCTACGAGCAGTACTTC.

The chain has TRBV28 and TRBJ2-3, with TRBD2 identical over 12 bases. The germline V gene encodes CDR1 MDHEN and CDR2 SYDVKM. Unmatched junction bases numbered 17, after V lost 5 bases and J lost 8 bases. This CDR3 has 18 residues. The CDR3: CASSPIMRGLAGTFTQYF. CDR3 nucleotides: TGTGCCAGCAGTCCGATTATGAGGGGACTAGCGGGTACCTTTACGCAGTATTTT.

This clone was counted a few times. V and J are TRBV6-5 and TRBJ1-1; 7 bases are shared with TRBD1. Germline CDR1 MNHEY, CDR2 SVGAGI. V dropped 6 bases and J dropped 2; count of bases not matched to a gene: 9. The CDR3 has 15 residues. The CDR3 coding sequence is TGTGCCAGCAGGCGCGACAGGGACCATAACACTGAAGCTTTCTTT. The encoded protein is CASRRDRDHNTEAFF.

The chain joins TRBV19 to TRBJ2-1; the match to TRBD1 covers 11 bases. V shed 3 bases and J 10 bases; nucleotides not matched to a gene: 8. CDR1 and CDR2 from the germline V gene are LNHDA and SQIVND (reference sequence). The CDR3 runs to 15 residues. The CDR3 protein is CASSIRGQGVGEQFF. The CDR3 nucleotides are TGTGCCAGTAGTATTCGGGGACAGGGGGTCGGAGAGCAGTTCTTC.

The V and J genes are TRBV15 and TRBJ2-5; tentative D call: TRBD1 (6 bases). CDR3 size: 17 residues. V was clipped by 0 bases and J by 7 bases, with 21 bases between them. CDR1 and CDR2 from the germline V gene are LNHNV and YYDKDF (reference sequence). The CDR3 loop is CATSRDRVGNRVATQYF. CDR3 nucleotide sequence: TGTGCCACCAGCAGAGATCGGGTCGGAAACAGGGTCGCGACCCAGTACTTC.

The V call is TRBV25-1, the J call TRBJ2-1, with no clear D. Per germline, CDR1 MGHDK and CDR2 SYGVNS. V lost 1 base, J lost 0 bases, and 10 bases lay in between. The CDR3 sequence is 16 residues long. The CDR3 sequence is CASSESFAASYNEQFF. The CDR3 nucleotides are TGTGCCAGCAGTGAATCCTTCGCGGCCTCCTACAATGAGCAGTTCTTC.

The genes are TRBV15 and TRBJ2-1; weak D call: TRBD2 (6 bases). CDR3 length equals 16 residues. Germline V gene data show CDR1 as LNHNV and CDR2 as YYDKDF (reference sequence). Between the trimmed V and J ends, which lost 2 bases and 4 bases, there was a span of 15 bases. The CDR3: CATSRLLASTYNEQFF. CDR3 sequence (DNA): TGTGCCACCAGCAGACTTCTAGCGTCTACTTACAATGAGCAGTTCTTC.

The chain combines TRBV27 with TRBJ2-7; TRBD1 matches 8 bases. CDR1 MNHEY and CDR2 SMNVEV come from the germline V gene (reference sequence). Trimming cost V 6 bases and J 2 bases; bases outside gene matches: 0. The CDR3 spans 12 residues. In DNA form, the CDR3 reads TGTGCCAGCAGGGACAGGGCCTACGAGCAGTACTTC. Translation gives CASRDRAYEQYF.

The V and J genes are TRBV30 and TRBJ1-5; no reliable D call. Per germline, CDR1 GTSNPN and CDR2 SVGIG (reference sequence). Trimming took 3 bases from V and 7 from J, leaving 19 bases between them. The CDR3 is 15 amino acids. CDR3 in DNA: TGTGCCTGGAGCTGGGCATTGGGTCAAGGACAGCCCCAGCATTTT. Translation: CAWSWALGQGQPQHF. The whole variable domain, filled in from reference TRBV30 and TRBJ1-5, reads SQTIHQWPATLVQPVGSPLSLECTVEGTSNPNLYWYRQAAGRGLQLLFYSVGIGQISSEVPQNLSASRPQDRQFILSSKKLLLSDSGFYLCAWSWALGQGQPQHFGDGTRLSIL.